These 5 T cell receptor beta chains were sequenced from one sample in a study of blood T cell repertoires in COVID-19. The method was immunoSEQ multiplex PCR; TCRdb's version includes in-frame clones alone and lacks a portion of them. This repertoire shows some 200,000 clones, about 90% found once; its top ten account for 2.2%. The specimen sequenced was peripheral blood. The receptor set was obtained from a woman in her 50s with acute or convalescent COVID-19.

This clone showed up just a few times. The chain has TRBV3-1 (or the pseudogene TRBV3-2) and TRBJ2-3, with TRBD2 matching 8 bases. V was pared by 11 bases and J by 1 base, with 11 bases of the junction left unmatched. Germline V gene data show CDR1 as LGHDT and CDR2 as YNNKEL (reference sequence). This CDR3 has 15 residues. CDR3 residues: CARGGDSRRTDTQYF. The CDR3 nucleotides read TGTGCCCGGGGGGGGGACTCCCGCCGCACAGATACGCAGTATTTT.

V and J are TRBV7-2 and TRBJ2-7; 7 nucleotides match TRBD2. The V gene's germline CDR1 is SGHTA and CDR2 FQGNSA. The ends lost 5 bases at V and 2 bases at J; junction bases unmatched: 9. This CDR3 comprises 15 residues. The CDR3: CASSLGGGGTYEQYF. For the CDR3, the DNA is TGTGCCAGCAGCCTGGGAGGCGGGGGAACCTACGAGCAGTACTTC.

The V and J genes are TRBV10-2 and TRBJ2-3; 11 nucleotides align to TRBD2. The CDR3 contains 17 residues. Germline V CDR1 and CDR2: WSHSY, SAAADI. Trimming cost V 6 bases and J 6 bases; bases outside gene matches: 14. The CDR3 sequence is CASRRLAGGPDTDTQYF. The CDR3 bases are TGCGCCAGCAGGCGGTTAGCGGGAGGGCCGGATACCGATACGCAGTATTTT.

This clone was seen once. CDR3 residues: CASSLRGGRNYGYTF. The CDR3 coding sequence is TGTGCCAGCAGCTTAAGAGGGGGCAGGAACTATGGCTACACCTTC. The genes are TRBV7-2 and TRBJ1-2; TRBD1 aligns across 7 bases. J was trimmed by 2 bases and V by 2 bases; bases with no gene match: 5. Germline V CDR1 and CDR2: SGHTA, FQGNSA. This CDR3 comprises 15 residues. Using reference TRBV7-2 and TRBJ1-2 for the parts outside the CDR3, the full variable domain is GAGVSQSPSNKVTEKGKDVELRCDPISGHTALYWYRQSLGQGLEFLIYFQGNSAPDKSGLPSDRFSAERTGGSVSTLTIQRTQQEDSAVYLCASSLRGGRNYGYTFGSGTRLTVV.

This chain uses TRBV19 with TRBJ2-1, with TRBD2 matching 7 bases. Per the germline V gene, CDR1 is LNHDA and CDR2 is SQIVND (reference sequence). The CDR3 has 17 residues. J lost 2 bases, V lost 3 bases, and 10 bases had no gene match. The CDR3, as DNA: TGTGCCAGTAGTATGGAGGACCGGGCGGGGGCCTACAATGAGCAGTTCTTC. Protein sequence: CASSMEDRAGAYNEQFF.